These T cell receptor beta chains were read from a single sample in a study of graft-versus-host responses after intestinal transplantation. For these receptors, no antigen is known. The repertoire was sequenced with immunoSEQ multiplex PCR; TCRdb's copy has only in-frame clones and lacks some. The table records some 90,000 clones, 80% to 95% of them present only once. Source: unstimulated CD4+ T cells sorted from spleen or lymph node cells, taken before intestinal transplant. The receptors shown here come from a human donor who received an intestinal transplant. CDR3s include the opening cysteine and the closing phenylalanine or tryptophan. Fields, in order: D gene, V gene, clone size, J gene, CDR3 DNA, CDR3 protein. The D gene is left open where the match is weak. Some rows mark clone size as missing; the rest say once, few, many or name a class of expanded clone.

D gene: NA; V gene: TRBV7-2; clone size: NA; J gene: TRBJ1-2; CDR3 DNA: TGTGCCAGCAGCTTACAGTCCCAGGGCCCTAACTATGGCTACACCTTC; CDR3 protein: CASSLQSQGPNYGYTF
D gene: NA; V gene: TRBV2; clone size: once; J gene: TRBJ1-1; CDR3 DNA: TGTGCCAGCAGCCACCTTCAAATTCGGAACACTGAAGCTTTCTTT; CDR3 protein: CASSHLQIRNTEAFF
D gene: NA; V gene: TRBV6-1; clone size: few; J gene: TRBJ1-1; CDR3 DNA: TGTGCCAGCAGTTGGATCACTGAAGCTTTCTTT; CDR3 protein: CASSWITEAFF
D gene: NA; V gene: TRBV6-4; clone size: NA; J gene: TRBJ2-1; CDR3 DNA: TGTGCCAGCAGTGAAGTTGCGGACGCCTACAATGAGCAGTTCTTC; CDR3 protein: CASSEVADAYNEQFF
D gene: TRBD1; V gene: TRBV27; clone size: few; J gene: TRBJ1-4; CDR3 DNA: TGTGCCAGCAGGACAGGGGATGAAAAACTGTTTTTT; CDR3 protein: CASRTGDEKLFF
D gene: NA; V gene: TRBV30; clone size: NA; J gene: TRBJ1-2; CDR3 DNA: TGTGCCGCGGGGACCCTGACGATAAGCTACACCTTC; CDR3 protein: CAAGTLTISYTF
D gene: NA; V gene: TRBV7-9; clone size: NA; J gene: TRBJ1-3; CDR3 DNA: TGTGCCAGCAGCTTAGGGTCGGGTAACTCTGGAAACACCATATATTTT; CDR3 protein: CASSLGSGNSGNTIYF
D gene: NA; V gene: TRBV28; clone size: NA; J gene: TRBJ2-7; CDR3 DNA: TGTGCCAGCAGTTTGGGGGCGACGCCGCATCTCTACGAGCAGTACTTC; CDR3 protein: CASSLGATPHLYEQYF
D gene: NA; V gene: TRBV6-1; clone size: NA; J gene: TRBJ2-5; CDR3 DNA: TGTGCCAGCTTCGACCGGGGGGCCCAAGAGACCCAGTACTTC; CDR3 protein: CASFDRGAQETQYF
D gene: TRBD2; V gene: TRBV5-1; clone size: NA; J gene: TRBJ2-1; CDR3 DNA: TGCGCCAGCAGCTTGGGAAATCCGGGACTAGCGGGAGAAAGCTCCTACAATGAGCAGTTCTTC; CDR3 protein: CASSLGNPGLAGESSYNEQFF
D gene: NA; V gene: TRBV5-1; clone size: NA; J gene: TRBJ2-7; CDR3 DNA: TGCGCCAGCATGGGTCTCCGCCTCTCCTCCTACGAGCAGTACTTC; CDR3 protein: CASMGLRLSSYEQYF
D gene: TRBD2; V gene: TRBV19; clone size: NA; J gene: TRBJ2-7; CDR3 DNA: TGTGCCAGCAATAGCGGGAGGGCCCACGAGCAGTACTTC; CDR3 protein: CASNSGRAHEQYF
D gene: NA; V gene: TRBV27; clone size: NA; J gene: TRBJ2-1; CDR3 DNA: TGTGCCAGCAGTTTATCCGCGGGATACAATGAGCAGTTCTTC; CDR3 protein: CASSLSAGYNEQFF
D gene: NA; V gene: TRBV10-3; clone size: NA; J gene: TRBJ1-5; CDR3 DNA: TGTGCCATCGGTGCTGGCGGCAATCAGCCCCAGCATTTT; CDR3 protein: CAIGAGGNQPQHF
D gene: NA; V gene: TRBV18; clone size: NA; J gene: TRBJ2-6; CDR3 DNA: TGTGCCAGCTCACCTGGGGCCAACGTCCTGACTTTC; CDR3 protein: CASSPGANVLTF
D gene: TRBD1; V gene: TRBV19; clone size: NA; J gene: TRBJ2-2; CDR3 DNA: TGTGCCAGTAGTAAACCCCCGGGACAGAGCACCGGGGAGCTGTTTTTT; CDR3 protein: CASSKPPGQSTGELFF
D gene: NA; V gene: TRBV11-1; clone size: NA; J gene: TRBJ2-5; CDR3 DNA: TGTGCCAGCAGCTTAGTAGTGGCGGGTACCCAGTACTTC; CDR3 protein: CASSLVVAGTQYF
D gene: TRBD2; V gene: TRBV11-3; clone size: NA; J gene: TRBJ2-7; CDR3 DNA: TGTGCCAGCAGCTTCACGCGAATCGGCTTAGCGGGAGGATTAAGCGAGCAGTACTTC; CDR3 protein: CASSFTRIGLAGGLSEQYF
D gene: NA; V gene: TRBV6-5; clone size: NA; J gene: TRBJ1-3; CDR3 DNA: TGTGCCAGCAGTTACTCTGTTCCGGGGTCTGGAAACACCATATATTTT; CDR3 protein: CASSYSVPGSGNTIYF
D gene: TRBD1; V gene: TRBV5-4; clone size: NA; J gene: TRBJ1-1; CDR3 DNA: TGTGCCAGCAGCCTCAGGGGGGTTGGGAGCGCTGAAGCTTTCTTT; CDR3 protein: CASSLRGVGSAEAFF
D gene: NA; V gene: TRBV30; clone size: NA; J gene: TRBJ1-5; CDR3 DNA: TGTGCCTGGGGGACGGGCCCTTCTCAGCCCCAGCATTTT; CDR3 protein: CAWGTGPSQPQHF
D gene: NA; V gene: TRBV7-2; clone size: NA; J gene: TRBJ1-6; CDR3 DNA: TGTGCCAGCAGTCCCCAGGGGCGATCACCCCTCCACTTT; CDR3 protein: CASSPQGRSPLHF
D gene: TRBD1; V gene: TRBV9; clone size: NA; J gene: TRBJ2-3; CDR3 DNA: TGTGCCAGCAGCGTATCTCAACAGGGGGCGTTAGGCACAGATACGCAGTATTTT; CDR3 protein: CASSVSQQGALGTDTQYF
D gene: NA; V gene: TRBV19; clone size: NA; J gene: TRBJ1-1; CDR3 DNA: TGTGCCAGTAGTATGGACCGACAGTTCATGAACACTGAAGCTTTCTTT; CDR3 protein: CASSMDRQFMNTEAFF
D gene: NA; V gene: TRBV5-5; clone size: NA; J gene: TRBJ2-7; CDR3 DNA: TGTGCCAGCAGCAGCAGTATACTACGCTACGAGCAGTACTTC; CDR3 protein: CASSSSILRYEQYF
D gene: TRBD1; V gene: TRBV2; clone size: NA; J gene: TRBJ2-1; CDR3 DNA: TGTGCCAACTCCGGGACAGAGATAGTTAATGAGCAGTTCTTC; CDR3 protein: CANSGTEIVNEQFF
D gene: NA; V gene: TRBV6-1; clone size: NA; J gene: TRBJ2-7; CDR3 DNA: TGTGCCAGCAATCTGGACAGAACTACCTACGAGCAGTACTTC; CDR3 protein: CASNLDRTTYEQYF
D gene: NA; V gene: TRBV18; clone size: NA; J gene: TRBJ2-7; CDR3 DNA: TGTGCCAGCTCAGAAAACCCTCAGGGAAGCTCCTACGAGCAGTACTTC; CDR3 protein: CASSENPQGSSYEQYF
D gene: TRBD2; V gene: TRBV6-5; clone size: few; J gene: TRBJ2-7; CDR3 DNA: TGTGCCAGCAGTTACGCGGGAGGGATCTACGAGCAGTACTTC; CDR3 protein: CASSYAGGIYEQYF
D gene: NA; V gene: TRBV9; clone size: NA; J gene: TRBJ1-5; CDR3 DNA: TGTGCCAGCAGCGGGGAGGCGGGCAATCAGCCCCAGCATTTT; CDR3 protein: CASSGEAGNQPQHF
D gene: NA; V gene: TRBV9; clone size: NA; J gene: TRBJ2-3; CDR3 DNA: TGTGCCAGCAGCGTAGTGGGCGGGGACACAGATACGCAGTATTTT; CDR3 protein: CASSVVGGDTDTQYF
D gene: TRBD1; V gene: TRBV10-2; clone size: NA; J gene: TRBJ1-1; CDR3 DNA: TGCGCCAGCAGTAATCGGAGGGGGACAGGGTGGGACACTGAAGCTTTCTTT; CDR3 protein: CASSNRRGTGWDTEAFF
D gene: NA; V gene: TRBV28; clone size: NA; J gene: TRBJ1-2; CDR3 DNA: TGTGCCAGCAGTGACGTCTTGGCCTATGGCTACACCTTC; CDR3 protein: CASSDVLAYGYTF
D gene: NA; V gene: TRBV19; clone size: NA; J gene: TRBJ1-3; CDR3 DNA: TGTGCCAGTAGTAGCCAGGGAAGGAGCTCTGGAAACACCATATATTTT; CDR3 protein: CASSSQGRSSGNTIYF
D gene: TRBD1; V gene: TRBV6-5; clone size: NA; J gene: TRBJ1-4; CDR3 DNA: TGTGCCAGCAGTGTTCAGGGGGCCTGGGGAAAACTGTTTTTT; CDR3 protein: CASSVQGAWGKLFF
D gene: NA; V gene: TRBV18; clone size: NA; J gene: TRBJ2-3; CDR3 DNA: TGTGCCAGCTCACCACCAGGGGTGGCAGATACGCAGTATTTT; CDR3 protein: CASSPPGVADTQYF
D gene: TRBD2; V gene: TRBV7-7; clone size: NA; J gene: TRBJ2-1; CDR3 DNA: TGTGCCAGCAGCGCAAGACTAGCGGGGGACAATGAGCAGTTCTTC; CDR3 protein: CASSARLAGDNEQFF
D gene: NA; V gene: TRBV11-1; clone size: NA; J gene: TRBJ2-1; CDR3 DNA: TGTGCCAGCAGCTTAGGGGATAGACACAATGAGCAGTTCTTC; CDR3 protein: CASSLGDRHNEQFF
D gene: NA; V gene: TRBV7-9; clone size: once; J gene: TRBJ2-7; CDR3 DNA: TGTGCCAGCAGCTTTAGCGGCGCCCTTGGCTACGAGCAGTACTTC; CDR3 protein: CASSFSGALGYEQYF
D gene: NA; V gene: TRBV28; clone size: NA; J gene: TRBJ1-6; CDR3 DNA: TGTGCCAGCAGTTTATTTGGTGGGGCAGATAATTCACCCCTCCACTTT; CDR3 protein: CASSLFGGADNSPLHF
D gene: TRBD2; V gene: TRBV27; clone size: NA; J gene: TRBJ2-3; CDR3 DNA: TGTGCCAGCAGTTGGACTAGCGGGGTCACAGATACGCAGTATTTT; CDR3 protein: CASSWTSGVTDTQYF
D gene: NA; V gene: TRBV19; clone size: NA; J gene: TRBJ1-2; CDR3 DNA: TGTGCCAGTAGTATACAACCCCGTGGTGGCTACACCTTC; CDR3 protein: CASSIQPRGGYTF
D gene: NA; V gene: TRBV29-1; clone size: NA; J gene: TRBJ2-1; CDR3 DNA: TGCAGCGCCGGGGGAATGGGGGCGGCCATCTCCTACAATGAGCAGTTCTTC; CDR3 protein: CSAGGMGAAISYNEQFF
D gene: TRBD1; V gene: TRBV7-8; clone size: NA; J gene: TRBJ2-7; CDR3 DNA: TGTGCCAGTCGGGACAGCCAGGGCTACGAGCAGTACTTC; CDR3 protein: CASRDSQGYEQYF
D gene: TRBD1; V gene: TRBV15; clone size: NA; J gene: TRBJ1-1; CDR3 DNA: TGTGCCACCAGCAGTCCTGACAGGGACACTGAAGCTTTCTTT; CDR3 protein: CATSSPDRDTEAFF
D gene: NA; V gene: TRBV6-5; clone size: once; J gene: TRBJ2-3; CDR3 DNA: TGTGCCAGCAGTTACTATATTAGCACAGATACGCAGTATTTT; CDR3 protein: CASSYYISTDTQYF
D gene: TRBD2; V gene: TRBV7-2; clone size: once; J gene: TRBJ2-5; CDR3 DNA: TGTGCCAGCAGCTTCCCTAGCGGCTATGTGGAGACCCAGTACTTC; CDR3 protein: CASSFPSGYVETQYF
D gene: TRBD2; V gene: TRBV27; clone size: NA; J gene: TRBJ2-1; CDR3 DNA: TGTGCCAGCAGTTCCAGCGGGAGGGGCAATGAGCAGTTCTTC; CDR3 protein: CASSSSGRGNEQFF
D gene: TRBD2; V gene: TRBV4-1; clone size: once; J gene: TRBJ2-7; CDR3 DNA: TGCGCCAGCAGCCAGGCCGGACTAGCGGCGGGGTACGAGCAGTACTTC; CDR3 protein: CASSQAGLAAGYEQYF
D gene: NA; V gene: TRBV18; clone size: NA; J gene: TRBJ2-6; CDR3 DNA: TGTGCCAGCTCACTACTGGGAGACAGCACCTCTGGGGCCAACGTCCTGACTTTC; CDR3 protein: CASSLLGDSTSGANVLTF
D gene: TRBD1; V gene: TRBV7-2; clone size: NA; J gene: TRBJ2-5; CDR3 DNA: TGTGCCAGCAGCTCGGGACAGCCATTAAACCAAGAGACCCAGTACTTC; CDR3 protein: CASSSGQPLNQETQYF
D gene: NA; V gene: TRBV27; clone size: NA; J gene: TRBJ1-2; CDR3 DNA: TGTGCCAGCACCTCCCATTTACTCGGGGCTAATGGCTACACCTTC; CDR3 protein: CASTSHLLGANGYTF
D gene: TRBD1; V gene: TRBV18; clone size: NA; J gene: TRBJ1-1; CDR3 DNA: TGTGCCAGCCCACCTCCCGGGACAGTTGGGAACACTGAAGCTTTCTTT; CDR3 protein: CASPPPGTVGNTEAFF
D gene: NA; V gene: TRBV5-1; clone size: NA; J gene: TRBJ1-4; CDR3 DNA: TGCGCCAGCAGCCCGGCGGACCTAACTAATGAAAAACTGTTTTTT; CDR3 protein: CASSPADLTNEKLFF
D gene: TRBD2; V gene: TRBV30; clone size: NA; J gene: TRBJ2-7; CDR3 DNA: TGTGCCTGGACCGGGGGGACTAGCTCCGAGCAGTACTTC; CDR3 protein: CAWTGGTSSEQYF
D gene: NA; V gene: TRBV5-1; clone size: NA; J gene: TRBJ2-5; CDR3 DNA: TGCGCCAGCGGCGGGACAGTACAAGAGACCCAGTACTTC; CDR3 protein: CASGGTVQETQYF
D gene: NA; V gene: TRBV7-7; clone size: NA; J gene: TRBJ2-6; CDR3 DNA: TGTGCCAGCAGCCGTGCTGGGGCCAACGTCCTGACTTTC; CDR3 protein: CASSRAGANVLTF
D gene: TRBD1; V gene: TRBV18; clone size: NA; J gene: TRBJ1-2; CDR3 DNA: TGTGCCAGCTCACCACTCGGACAGGGGGGCCGTTCGAGCTATGGCTACACCTTC; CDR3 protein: CASSPLGQGGRSSYGYTF
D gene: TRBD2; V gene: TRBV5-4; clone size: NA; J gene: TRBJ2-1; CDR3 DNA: TGTGCCAGCAGCTTAACTAGCGGGAGGGGGATCTACAATGAGCAGTTCTTC; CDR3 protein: CASSLTSGRGIYNEQFF
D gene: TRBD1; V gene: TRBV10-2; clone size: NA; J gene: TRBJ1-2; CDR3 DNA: TGCGCCAGCAGGGCCCCGGACAGGGCTAACTATGGCTACACCTTC; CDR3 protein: CASRAPDRANYGYTF